The sample holds many counts of the clone carrying this T cell receptor (beta chain). Its antigen is unidentified. Molecular barcoding with unique molecular identifiers was used for the TCRbeta library. One entry per CDR3 protein results from TCRdb running MiXCR on the PCR reads. The data hold around 190,000 distinct CDR3 sequences, with approximately 6.9% observed a single time. Germline CDR1 is SEHNR and CDR2 is FQNEAQ (reference sequence). The CDR3 is 13 residues long. Trimming took off 2 bases at V and 9 bases at J, with 11 bases between the two ends. The data stem from a study of T-cell reconstitution after alpha-beta-depleted transplantation in children. Study-level results: From newly produced T cells came most of the T-cell counts and diversity one year after transplant. The high TCRbeta diversity at day 60 in some patients came from surviving recipient T cells and thymic progenitors.

The sample consisted of PBMCs, taken before TCRalphabeta/CD19-depleted stem cell transplant. This receptor was identified in a boy aged 2 to 9 with acute lymphoblastic leukemia, due to receive a stem cell transplant. The chain employs TRBV7-9 and TRBJ2-1, with D unclear. The CDR3 DNA follows: TGTGCCAGCAGCTTAACGCTAGAACTTGAGCAGTTCTTC. It codes for CASSLTLELEQFF.